The rows below give T cell receptor beta chains drawn from one sample of a study of beta chain features in type 1 diabetes. Clones were sequenced by immunoSEQ multiplex PCR, and TCRdb holds only the in-frame ones, with some missing. The data contain roughly 340,000 clones, roughly 12% of them singletons. Source material: naive CD4+ T cells from blood. The receptors were gathered from a young woman with type 1 diabetes. The CDR3 runs from the conserved cysteine through the conserved F or W. A D gene is named only where the DNA matches it firmly. Expanded clones get a size class; other rows say once, few or many, or leave the size out.

few	TRBJ2-3	-	TRBV7-2	TGTGCCAGCAGCCGAGACAGGTACACAGATACGCAGTATTTT	CASSRDRYTDTQYF
few	TRBJ2-3	TRBD1	TRBV2	TGTGCCAGCAGTGCCGGGACAGGGGATACGCAGTATTTT	CASSAGTGDTQYF
few	TRBJ1-4	-	TRBV11-2	TGTGCCAGCAGCTTAGCCCCGCCAGGGAAGGAACTGTTTTTT	CASSLAPPGKELFF
few	TRBJ2-5	-	TRBV30	TGTGCCTGGAGTGTACGGGGTGGCCAAGAGACCCAGTACTTC	CAWSVRGGQETQYF
few	TRBJ2-7	-	TRBV4-3	TGCGCCAGCAGCGCCCAAGCCCAGGGGCCCTACGAGCAGTACTTC	CASSAQAQGPYEQYF
-	TRBJ1-2	TRBD1	TRBV7-9	TGTGCCAGCAGCTCGGTCCCGAAACAGGGGGCAGACTATGGCTACACCTTC	CASSSVPKQGADYGYTF
-	TRBJ2-1	-	TRBV23-1	TGCGCCAGCAGTCAATCGATGGTCAGGGCTTCCTACAATGAGCAGTTCTTC	CASSQSMVRASYNEQFF
-	TRBJ2-1	-	TRBV5-6	TGTGCCAGCAGCTTGGGGCTAAAAGCGAACAATGAGCAGTTCTTC	CASSLGLKANNEQFF
few	TRBJ1-2	-	TRBV6-1	TGTGCCAGCAGTGAGACCGTCTCCTTACAGGGCTATGGCTACACCTTC	CASSETVSLQGYGYTF
-	TRBJ2-1	-	TRBV27	TGTGCCAGCAGTTTGAGGGGGAGCACCTACAATGAGCAGTTCTTC	CASSLRGSTYNEQFF
few	TRBJ2-1	-	TRBV28	TGTGCCAGCAGACAACCCAGGGTATCCGAGCAGTTCTTC	CASRQPRVSEQFF
-	TRBJ2-1	-	TRBV30	TGTGCCTGGAGTGTACATCTTGCAGGGGCGAGCTCCTACAATGAGCAGTTCTTC	CAWSVHLAGASSYNEQFF
once	TRBJ1-4	-	TRBV18	TGTGCCAGCTCCCCCCCTGGAGGGAATGAAAAACTGTTTTTT	CASSPPGGNEKLFF
-	TRBJ1-5	TRBD1	TRBV18	TGTGCCAGCTCACCGGGGACAGGCCGAGGGCAGCCCCAGCATTTT	CASSPGTGRGQPQHF
-	TRBJ2-4	-	TRBV7-7	TGTGCTAGCAGCTCGACCGACCGAGGCATTCAGTACTTC	CASSSTDRGIQYF
few	TRBJ2-1	-	TRBV5-4	TGTGCCAGCAGCTGGGCAGGTGGCGGGCGTACCTACAATGAGCAGTTCTTC	CASSWAGGGRTYNEQFF
few	TRBJ1-2	-	TRBV4-1	TGCGCCAGCAGCCCATCTATGGGCACCTCCTATGGCTACACCTTC	CASSPSMGTSYGYTF
few	TRBJ2-1	-	TRBV5-1	TGCGCCAGCAGATCCCTCGGGATCCCCCCCGATGAGCAGTTCTTC	CASRSLGIPPDEQFF
-	TRBJ2-4	-	TRBV27	TGTGCCAGCAGCCTGGGGAGCATTCAGTACTTC	CASSLGSIQYF
few	TRBJ1-3	-	TRBV28	TGTGCCAGCAGTTTTCCGAGCTCTGGAAACACCATATATTTT	CASSFPSSGNTIYF
few	TRBJ2-4	TRBD1	TRBV9	TGTGCCAGCAGCGTCGGGGACAGCCGAGCCAAAAACATTCAGTACTTC	CASSVGDSRAKNIQYF
-	TRBJ2-7	TRBD2	TRBV19	TGTGCCAGTAGATCCCGGACTAGCGGGAGGCTCTACGAGCAGTACTTC	CASRSRTSGRLYEQYF